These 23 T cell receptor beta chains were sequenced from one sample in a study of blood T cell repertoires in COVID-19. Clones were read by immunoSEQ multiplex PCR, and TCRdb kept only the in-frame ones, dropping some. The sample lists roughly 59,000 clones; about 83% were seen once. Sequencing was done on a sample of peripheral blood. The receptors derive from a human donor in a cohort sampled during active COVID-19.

This chain's CDR3 is CASSPGTYTDTQYF. In nucleotides, the CDR3 is TGTGCCAGCAGCCCAGGAACCTACACAGATACGCAGTATTTT. The J gene is TRBJ2-3, the V gene TRBV7-6, with D hard to call. This CDR3 contains 14 residues. Trimming took 5 bases from V and 2 from J, leaving 11 bases between them. CDR1 is SGHVS and CDR2 is FNYEAQ in the germline V gene.

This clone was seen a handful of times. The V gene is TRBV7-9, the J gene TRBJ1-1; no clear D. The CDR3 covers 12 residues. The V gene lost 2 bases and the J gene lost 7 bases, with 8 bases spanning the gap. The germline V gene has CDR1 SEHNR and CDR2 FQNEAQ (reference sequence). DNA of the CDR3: TGTGCCAGCAGCTTATCGGTCCATGAAGCTTTCTTT. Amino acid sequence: CASSLSVHEAFF.

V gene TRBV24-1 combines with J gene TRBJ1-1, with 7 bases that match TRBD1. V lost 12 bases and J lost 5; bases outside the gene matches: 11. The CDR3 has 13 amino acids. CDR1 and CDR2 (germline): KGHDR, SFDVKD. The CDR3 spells CAGPPGDRTEAFF. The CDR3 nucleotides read TGTGCCGGACCCCCGGGGGACAGAACTGAAGCTTTCTTT.

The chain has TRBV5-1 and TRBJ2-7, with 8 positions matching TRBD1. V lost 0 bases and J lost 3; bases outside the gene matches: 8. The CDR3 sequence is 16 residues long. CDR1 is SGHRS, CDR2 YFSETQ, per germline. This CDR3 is CASSLDGQGNLYEQYF. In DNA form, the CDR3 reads TGCGCCAGCAGCTTGGATGGACAGGGAAATCTCTACGAGCAGTACTTC.

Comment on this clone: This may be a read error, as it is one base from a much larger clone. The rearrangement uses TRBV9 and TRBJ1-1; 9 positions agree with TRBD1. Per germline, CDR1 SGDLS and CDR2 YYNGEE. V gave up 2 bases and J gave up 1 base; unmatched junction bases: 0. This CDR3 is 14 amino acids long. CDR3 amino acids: CASSVGQGNTEAFF. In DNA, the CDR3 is TGTGCCAGCAGCGTGGGACAGGGGAACACTGAAGCTTTCTTT.

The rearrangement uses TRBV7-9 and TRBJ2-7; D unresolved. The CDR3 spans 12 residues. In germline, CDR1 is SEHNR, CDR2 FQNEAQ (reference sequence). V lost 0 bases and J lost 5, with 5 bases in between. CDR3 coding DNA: TGTGCCAGCAGCTTAGCTGGGCACGAGCAGTACTTC. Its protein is CASSLAGHEQYF. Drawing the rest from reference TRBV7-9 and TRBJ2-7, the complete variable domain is DTGVSQNPRHKITKRGQNVTFRCDPISEHNRLYWYRQTLGQGPEFLTYFQNEAQLEKSRLLSDRFSAERPKGSFSTLEIQRTEQGDSAMYLCASSLAGHEQYFGPGTRLTVT.

The CDR3 reads CASSIVASDGQFF. As DNA, the CDR3 is TGTGCCAGTAGTATAGTTGCTAGCGACGGGCAGTTCTTC. V and J are TRBV19 and TRBJ2-1; D perhaps matches TRBD2 (6 bases). The V gene's germline CDR1 is LNHDA and CDR2 SQIVND (reference sequence). V lost 1 base, J lost 12 bases, and 13 bases lay in between. This CDR3 contains 13 residues.

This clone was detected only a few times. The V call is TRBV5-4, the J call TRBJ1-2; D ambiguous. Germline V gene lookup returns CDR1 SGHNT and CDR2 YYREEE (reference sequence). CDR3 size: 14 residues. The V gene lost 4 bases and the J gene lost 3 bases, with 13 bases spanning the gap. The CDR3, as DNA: TGTGCCAGCAGCACCTGGGCACAGCACTATGGCTACACCTTC. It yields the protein CASSTWAQHYGYTF. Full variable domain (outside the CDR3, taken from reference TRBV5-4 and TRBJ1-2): ETGVTQSPTHLIKTRGQQVTLRCSSQSGHNTVSWYQQALGQGPQFIFQYYREEENGRGNFPPRFSGLQFPNYSSELNVNALELDDSALYLCASSTWAQHYGYTFGSGTRLTVV.

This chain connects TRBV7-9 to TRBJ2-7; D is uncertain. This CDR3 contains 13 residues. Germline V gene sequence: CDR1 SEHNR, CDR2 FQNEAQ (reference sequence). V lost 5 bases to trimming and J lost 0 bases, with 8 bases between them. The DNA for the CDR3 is TGTGCCAGCAGCCCCCTGGCCTCCTACGAGCAGTACTTC. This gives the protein CASSPLASYEQYF. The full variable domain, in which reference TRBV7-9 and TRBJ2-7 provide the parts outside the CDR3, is DTGVSQNPRHKITKRGQNVTFRCDPISEHNRLYWYRQTLGQGPEFLTYFQNEAQLEKSRLLSDRFSAERPKGSFSTLEIQRTEQGDSAMYLCASSPLASYEQYFGPGTRLTVT.

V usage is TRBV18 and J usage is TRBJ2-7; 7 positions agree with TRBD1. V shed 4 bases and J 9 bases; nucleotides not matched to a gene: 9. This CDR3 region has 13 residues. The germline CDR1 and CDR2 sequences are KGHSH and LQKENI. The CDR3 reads CASSQDRESLQYF. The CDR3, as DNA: TGTGCCAGCTCACAAGACAGGGAGTCGTTGCAGTACTTC. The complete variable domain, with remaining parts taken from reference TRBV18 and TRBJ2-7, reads NAGVMQNPRHLVRRRGQEARLRCSPMKGHSHVYWYRQLPEEGLKFMVYLQKENIIDESGMPKERFSAEFPKEGPSILRIQQVVRGDSAAYFCASSQDRESLQYFGPGTRLTVT.

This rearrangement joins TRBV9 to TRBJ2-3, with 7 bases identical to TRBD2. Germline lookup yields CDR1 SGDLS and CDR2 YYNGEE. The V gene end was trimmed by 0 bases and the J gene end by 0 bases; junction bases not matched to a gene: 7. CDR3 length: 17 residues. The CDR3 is CASSVGSLAASTDTQYF. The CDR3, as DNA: TGTGCCAGCAGCGTAGGGAGTCTAGCGGCGAGCACAGATACGCAGTATTTT.

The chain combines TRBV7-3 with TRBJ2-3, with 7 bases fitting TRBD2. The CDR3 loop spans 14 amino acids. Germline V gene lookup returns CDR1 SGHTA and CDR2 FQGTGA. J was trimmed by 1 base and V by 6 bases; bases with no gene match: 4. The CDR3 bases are TGTGCCAGCAGTCGACTAGCAGGCACAGATACGCAGTATTTT. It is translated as CASSRLAGTDTQYF.

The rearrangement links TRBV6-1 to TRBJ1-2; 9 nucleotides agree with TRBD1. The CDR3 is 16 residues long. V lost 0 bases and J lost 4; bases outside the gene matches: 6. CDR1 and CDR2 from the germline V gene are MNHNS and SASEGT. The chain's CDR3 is CASSEAETGGGYGYTF. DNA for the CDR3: TGTGCCAGCAGTGAAGCAGAGACAGGGGGAGGCTATGGCTACACCTTC.

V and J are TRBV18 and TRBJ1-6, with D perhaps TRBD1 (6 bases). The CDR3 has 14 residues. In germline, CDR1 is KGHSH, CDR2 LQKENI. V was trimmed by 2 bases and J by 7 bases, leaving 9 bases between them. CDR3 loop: CASSPRTENSPLHF. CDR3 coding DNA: TGTGCCAGCTCACCAAGGACAGAAAATTCACCCCTCCACTTT.

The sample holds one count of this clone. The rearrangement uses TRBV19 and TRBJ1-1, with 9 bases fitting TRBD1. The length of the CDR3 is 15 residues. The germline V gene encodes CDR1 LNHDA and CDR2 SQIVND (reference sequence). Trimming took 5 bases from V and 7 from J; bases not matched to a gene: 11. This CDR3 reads CASSSRGQGNDEAFF. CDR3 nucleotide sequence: TGTGCCAGTAGTTCCCGAGGACAGGGGAATGATGAAGCTTTCTTT.

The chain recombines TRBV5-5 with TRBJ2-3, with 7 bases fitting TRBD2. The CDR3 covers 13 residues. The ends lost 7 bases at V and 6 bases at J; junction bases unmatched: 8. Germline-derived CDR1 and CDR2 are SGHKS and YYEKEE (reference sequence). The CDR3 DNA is TGTGCCAGCCTTTTGGGGGGGTCCGATACGCAGTATTTT. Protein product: CASLLGGSDTQYF.

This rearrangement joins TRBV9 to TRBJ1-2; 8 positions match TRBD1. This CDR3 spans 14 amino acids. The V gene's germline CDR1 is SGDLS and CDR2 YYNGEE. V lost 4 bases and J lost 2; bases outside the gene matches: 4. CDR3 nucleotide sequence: TGTGCCAGCAGCCCGCGACAGGGGAACTATGGCTACACCTTC. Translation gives CASSPRQGNYGYTF.

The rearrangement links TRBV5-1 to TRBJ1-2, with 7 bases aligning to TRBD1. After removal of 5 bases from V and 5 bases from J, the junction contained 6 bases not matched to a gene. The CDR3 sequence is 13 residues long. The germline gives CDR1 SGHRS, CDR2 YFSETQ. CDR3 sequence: CASRPTGDYGYTF. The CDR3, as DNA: TGCGCCAGCAGACCAACAGGGGATTATGGCTACACCTTC.

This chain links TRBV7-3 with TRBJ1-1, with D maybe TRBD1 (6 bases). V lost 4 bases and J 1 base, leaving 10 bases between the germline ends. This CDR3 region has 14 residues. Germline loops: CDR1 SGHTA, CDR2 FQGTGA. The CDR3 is CASSSQGGNTEAFF. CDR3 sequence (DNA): TGTGCCAGCAGCTCACAGGGTGGGAACACTGAAGCTTTCTTT.

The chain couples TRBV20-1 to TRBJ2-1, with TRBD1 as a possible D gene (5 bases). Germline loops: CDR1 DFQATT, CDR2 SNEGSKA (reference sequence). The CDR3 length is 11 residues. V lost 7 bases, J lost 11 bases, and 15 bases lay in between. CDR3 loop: CSGRLVGQQFF. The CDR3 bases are TGCAGTGGCCGTCTCGTGGGGCAGCAGTTCTTC.

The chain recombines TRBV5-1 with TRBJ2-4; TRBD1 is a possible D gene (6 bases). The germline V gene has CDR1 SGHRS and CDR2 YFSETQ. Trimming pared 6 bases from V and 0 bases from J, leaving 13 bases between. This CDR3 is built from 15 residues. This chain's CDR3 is CASTQGPGAKNIQYF. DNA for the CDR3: TGCGCCAGCACACAGGGACCAGGAGCCAAAAACATTCAGTACTTC.

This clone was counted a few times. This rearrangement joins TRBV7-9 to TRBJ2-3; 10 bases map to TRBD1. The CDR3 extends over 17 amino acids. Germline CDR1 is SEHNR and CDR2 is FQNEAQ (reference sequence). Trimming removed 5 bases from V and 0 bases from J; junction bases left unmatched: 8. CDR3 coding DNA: TGTGCCAGCAGCCGCGGGACAGGGGCCTCTAGCACAGATACGCAGTATTTT. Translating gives CASSRGTGASSTDTQYF.

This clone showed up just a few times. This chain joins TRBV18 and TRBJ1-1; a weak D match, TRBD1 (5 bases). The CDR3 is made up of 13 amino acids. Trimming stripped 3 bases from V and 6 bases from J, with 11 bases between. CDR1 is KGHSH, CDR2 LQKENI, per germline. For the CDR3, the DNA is TGTGCCAGCTCACCGGGGGGGACGGCTGAAGCTTTCTTT. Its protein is CASSPGGTAEAFF.